This T cell receptor (beta chain) is drawn from a study of cytomegalovirus exposure and HLA in healthy donors. Every donor was a healthy person donating bone marrow. PCR employed 60 Vbeta and 13 Jbeta primers. Assay used: immunoSEQ multiplex PCR; TCRdb lists only in-frame clones, some missing. The sample includes tens of thousands of clones, 65% seen only once; the top ten take about 6%. In germline, CDR1 is GTSNPN, CDR2 SVGIG (reference sequence). CDR3 length equals 16 residues. This clone was counted only a few times. Sequenced input: PBMCs. The TCR originated in a boy aged 5 to 17 in good health and CMV-seropositive. The chain uses TRBV30 and TRBJ2-5, with 12 bases that match TRBD1. The assigned J gene may be wrong: the sequence end matches TRBJ2-7 better. CDR3 amino acids: CAWRGGTGGWTGEQYF. In DNA form, the CDR3 reads TGTGCCTGGAGGGGCGGGACAGGGGGCTGGACGGGCGAGCAGTACTTC.